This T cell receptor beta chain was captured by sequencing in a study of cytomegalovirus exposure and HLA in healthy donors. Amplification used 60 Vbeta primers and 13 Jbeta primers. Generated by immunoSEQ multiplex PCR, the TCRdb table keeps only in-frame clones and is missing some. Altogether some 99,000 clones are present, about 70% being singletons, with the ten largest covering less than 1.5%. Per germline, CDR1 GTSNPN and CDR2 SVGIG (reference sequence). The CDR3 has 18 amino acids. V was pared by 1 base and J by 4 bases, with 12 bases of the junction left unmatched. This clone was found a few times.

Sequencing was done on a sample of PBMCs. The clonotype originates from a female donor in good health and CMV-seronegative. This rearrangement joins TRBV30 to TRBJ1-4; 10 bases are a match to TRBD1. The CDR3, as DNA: TGTGCCTGGAGTGGCCTAGAACCGGGACAGGGGATTAATGAAAAACTGTTTTTT. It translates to CAWSGLEPGQGINEKLFF.